The present T cell receptor (beta chain) was sequenced within a study of OX40 agonist ivuxolimab in advanced cancers. Overall study context: Ivuxolimab, which is an agonistic anti-OX40 (CD134) antibody, was administered to the patients. Averaging approximately 60 years in age, with a range of about 23 to 79, the cohort was around 85% male. Eligibility admitted prior anti-PD-1, anti-PD-L1 or anti-CTLA-4 therapy; about 39% had some.

Clones were sequenced by immunoSEQ multiplex PCR, and TCRdb holds only the in-frame ones, with some missing. The sample includes some 100,000 clones, around 90% of them seen just once. With baseline, cycle 4 day 1, and cycle 7 day 1 as timepoints, blood was sampled. The source of this sequence is an adult with an advanced solid tumor such as melanoma, head and neck, liver or kidney cancer. The sample was CD4+ or CD8+ T cells sorted from blood, taken in a trial of the OX40 agonist ivuxolimab.

The CDR3 here is CASSPGQGMGGELFF. CDR3 coding DNA: TGTGCCAGCAGCCCGGGACAGGGGATGGGCGGGGAGCTGTTTTTT. This sequence joins TRBV7-2 and TRBJ2-2; 10 bases align to TRBD1. Germline loops: CDR1 SGHTA, CDR2 FQGNSA. CDR3 length: 15 residues. V lost 5 bases and J lost 7; bases outside the gene matches: 7.